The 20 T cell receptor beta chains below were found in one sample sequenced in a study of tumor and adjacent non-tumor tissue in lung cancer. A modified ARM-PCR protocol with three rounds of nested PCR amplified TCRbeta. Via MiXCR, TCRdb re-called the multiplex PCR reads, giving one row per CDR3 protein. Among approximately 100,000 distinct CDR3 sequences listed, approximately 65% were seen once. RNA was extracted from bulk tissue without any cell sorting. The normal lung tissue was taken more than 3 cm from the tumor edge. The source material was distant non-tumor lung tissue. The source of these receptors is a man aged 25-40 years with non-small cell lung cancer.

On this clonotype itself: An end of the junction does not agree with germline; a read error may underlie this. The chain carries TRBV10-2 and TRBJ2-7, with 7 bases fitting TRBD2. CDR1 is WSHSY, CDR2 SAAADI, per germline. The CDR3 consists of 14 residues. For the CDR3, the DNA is TGCGCCAGCCAAACTACTAGCGAGATCAACGAGCAATACTTC. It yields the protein CASQTTSEINEQYF.

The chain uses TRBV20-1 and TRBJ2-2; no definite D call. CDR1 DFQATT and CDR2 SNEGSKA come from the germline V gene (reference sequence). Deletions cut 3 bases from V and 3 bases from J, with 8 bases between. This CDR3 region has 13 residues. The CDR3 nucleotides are TGCAGTGCTAGCAGGTCAGACACCGGGGAGCTGTTTTTT. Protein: CSASRSDTGELFF.

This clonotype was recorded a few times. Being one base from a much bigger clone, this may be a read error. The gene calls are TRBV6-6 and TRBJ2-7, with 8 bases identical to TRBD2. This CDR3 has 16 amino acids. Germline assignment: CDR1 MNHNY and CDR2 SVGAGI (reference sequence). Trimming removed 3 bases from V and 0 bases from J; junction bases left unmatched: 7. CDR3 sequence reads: CASSYTSGRSSYEQYF. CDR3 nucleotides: TGTGCCAGCAGTTATACTAGCGGCCGGAGCTCCTACGAGCAGTACTTC.

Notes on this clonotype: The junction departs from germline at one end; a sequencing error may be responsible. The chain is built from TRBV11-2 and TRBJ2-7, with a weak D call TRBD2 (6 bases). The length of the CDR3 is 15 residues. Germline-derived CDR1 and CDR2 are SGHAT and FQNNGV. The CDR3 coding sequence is TGTGCCAGTAGCTTAGTAGGGACTCTCACTTCCGAGCAGTACTTC. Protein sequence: CASSLVGTLTSEQYF.

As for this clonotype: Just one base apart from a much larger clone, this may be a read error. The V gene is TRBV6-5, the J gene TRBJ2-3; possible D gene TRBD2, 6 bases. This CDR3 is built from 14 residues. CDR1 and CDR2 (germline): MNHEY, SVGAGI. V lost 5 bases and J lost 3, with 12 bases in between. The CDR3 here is CASSGGGETDTQYF. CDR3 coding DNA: TGTGCCAGCAGTGGTGGAGGGGAGACAGATACGCAGTATTTT.

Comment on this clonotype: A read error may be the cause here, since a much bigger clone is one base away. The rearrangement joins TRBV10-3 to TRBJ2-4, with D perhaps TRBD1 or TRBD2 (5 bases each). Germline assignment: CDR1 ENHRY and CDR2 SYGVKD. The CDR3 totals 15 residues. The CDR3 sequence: CATSAREGAGNIQYF. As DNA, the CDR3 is TGTGCCACCAGTGCCCGGGAAGGGGCGGGAAACATTCAGTACTTC.

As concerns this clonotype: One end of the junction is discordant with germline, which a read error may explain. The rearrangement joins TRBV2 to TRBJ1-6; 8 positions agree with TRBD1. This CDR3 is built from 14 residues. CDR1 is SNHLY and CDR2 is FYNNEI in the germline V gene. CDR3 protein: CASSGQGQNSPLHF. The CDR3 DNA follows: TGTGCCAGCAGCGGACAGGGTCAAAATTCACCCCTCCACTTC. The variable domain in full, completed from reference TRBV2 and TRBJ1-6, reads EPEVTQTPSHQVTQMGQEVILRCVPISNHLYFYWYRQILGQKVEFLVSFYNNEISEKSEIFDDQFSVERPDGSNFTLKIRSTKLEDSAMYFCASSGQGQNSPLHFGNGTRLTVT.

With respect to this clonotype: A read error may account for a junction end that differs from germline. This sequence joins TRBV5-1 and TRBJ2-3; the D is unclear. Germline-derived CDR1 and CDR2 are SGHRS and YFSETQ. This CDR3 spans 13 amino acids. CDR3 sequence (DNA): TGCGCCTGCAGCCTACCGAACTCAGATACGCAGTATTTT. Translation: CACSLPNSDTQYF.

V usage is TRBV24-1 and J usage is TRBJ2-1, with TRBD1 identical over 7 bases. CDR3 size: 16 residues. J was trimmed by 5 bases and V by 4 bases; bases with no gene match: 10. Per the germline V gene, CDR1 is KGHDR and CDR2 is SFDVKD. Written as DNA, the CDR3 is TGTGCCACCAGTGACCAAAGACAGGGATCTAACAATGAGCAGTTCTTC. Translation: CATSDQRQGSNNEQFF.

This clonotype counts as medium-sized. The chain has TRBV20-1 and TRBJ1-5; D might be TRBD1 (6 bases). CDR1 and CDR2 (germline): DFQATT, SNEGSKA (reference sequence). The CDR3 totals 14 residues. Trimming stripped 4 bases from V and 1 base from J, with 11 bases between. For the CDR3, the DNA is TGCAGTGCTACACAGGGACCCAGCAATCAGCCCCAGCATTTT. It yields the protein CSATQGPSNQPQHF.

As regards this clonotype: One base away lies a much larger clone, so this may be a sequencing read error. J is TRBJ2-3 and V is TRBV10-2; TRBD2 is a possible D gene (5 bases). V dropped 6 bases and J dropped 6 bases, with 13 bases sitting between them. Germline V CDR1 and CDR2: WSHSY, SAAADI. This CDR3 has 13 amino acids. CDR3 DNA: TGCGCCAGCAGCGAAGACGGGAAGGATACGCAGTATTTT. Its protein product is CASSEDGKDTQYF.

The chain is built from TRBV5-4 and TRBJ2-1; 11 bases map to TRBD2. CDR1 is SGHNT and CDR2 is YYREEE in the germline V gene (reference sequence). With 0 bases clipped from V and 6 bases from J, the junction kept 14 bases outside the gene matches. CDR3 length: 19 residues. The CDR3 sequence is CASSLGLLAGVPSINEQFF. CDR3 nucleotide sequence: TGTGCCAGCAGCTTGGGATTACTAGCGGGGGTCCCCTCCATCAATGAGCAGTTCTTC.

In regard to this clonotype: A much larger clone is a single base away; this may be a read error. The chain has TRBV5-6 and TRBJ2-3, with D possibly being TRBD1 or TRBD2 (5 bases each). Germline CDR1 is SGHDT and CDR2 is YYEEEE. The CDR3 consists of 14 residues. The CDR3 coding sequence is TGTGCCGGCAGCTTGGGGGTAGCGACAGATACGCAGTATTTT. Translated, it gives CAGSLGVATDTQYF.

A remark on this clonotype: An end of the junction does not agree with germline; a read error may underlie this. The CDR3 DNA reads as TGTGCCAGCAGCTATGGATTTGGCTACGAGCGGTACTTC. Protein product: CASSYGFGYERYF. The rearrangement links TRBV11-2 to TRBJ2-7; D ambiguous. The V gene's germline CDR1 is SGHAT and CDR2 FQNNGV. The CDR3 is 13 residues long.

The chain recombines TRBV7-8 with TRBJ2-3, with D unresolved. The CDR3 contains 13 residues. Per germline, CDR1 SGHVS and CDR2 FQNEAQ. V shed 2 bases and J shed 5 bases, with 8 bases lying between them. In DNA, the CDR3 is TGTGCCAGCAGCTTAATATCCATAGATACGCAGTATTTT. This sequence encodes CASSLISIDTQYF.

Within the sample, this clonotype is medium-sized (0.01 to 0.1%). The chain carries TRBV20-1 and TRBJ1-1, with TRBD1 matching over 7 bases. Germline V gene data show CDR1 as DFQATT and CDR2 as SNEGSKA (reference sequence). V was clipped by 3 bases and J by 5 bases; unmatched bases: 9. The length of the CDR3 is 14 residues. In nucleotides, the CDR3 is TGCAGTGCTAGTGGGGCGACAGGGCATACTGAAGCTTTCTTT. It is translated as CSASGATGHTEAFF.

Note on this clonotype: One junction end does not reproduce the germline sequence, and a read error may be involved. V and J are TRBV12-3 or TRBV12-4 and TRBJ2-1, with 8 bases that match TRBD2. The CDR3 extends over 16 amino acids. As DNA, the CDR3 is TGTGCCAGCAGTTTTGCCCTCTCTGGCGGGGGGACTGAGAAGTTCTTC. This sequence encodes CASSFALSGGGTEKFF.

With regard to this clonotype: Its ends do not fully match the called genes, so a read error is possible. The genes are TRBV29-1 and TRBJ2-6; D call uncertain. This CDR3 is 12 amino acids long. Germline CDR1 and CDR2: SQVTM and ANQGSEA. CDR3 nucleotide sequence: TGCAACGTTGAGGTTGGGGCCAACGTCCTGACTTTC. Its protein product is CNVEVGANVLTF. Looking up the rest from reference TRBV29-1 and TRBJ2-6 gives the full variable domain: SAVISQKPSRDICQRGTSLTIQCQVDSQVTMMFWYRQQPGQSLTLIATANQGSEATYESGFVIDKFPISRPNLTFSTLTVSNMSPEDSSIYLCNVEVGANVLTFGAGSRLTVL.

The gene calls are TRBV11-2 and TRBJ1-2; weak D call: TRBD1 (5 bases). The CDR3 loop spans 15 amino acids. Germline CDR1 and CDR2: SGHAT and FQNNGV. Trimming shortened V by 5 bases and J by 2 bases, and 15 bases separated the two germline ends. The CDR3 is CASSQDRGRNYGYTF. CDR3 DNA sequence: TGTGCCAGCAGCCAAGATAGGGGTAGGAACTATGGCTACACCTTC.

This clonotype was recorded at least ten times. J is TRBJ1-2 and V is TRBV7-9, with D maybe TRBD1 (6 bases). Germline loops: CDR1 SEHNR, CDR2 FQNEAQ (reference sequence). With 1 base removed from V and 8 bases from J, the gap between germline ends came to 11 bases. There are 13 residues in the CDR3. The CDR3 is CASSLGAGEGYTF. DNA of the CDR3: TGTGCCAGCAGCTTAGGAGCAGGGGAAGGCTACACCTTC. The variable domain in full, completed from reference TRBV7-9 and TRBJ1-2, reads DTGVSQNPRHKITKRGQNVTFRCDPISEHNRLYWYRQTLGQGPEFLTYFQNEAQLEKSRLLSDRFSAERPKGSFSTLEIQRTEQGDSAMYLCASSLGAGEGYTFGSGTRLTVV.